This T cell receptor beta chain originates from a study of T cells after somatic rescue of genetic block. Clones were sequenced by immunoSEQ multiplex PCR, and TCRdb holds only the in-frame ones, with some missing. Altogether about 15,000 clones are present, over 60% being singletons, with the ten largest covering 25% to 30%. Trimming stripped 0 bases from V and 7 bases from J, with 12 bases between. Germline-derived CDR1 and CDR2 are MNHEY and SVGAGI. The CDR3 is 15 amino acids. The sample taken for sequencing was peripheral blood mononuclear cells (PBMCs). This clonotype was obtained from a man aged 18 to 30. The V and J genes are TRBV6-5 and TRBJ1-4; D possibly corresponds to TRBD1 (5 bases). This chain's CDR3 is CASSYSPRVGEKLFF. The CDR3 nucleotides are TGTGCCAGCAGTTACTCTCCCAGGGTGGGTGAAAAACTGTTTTTT.